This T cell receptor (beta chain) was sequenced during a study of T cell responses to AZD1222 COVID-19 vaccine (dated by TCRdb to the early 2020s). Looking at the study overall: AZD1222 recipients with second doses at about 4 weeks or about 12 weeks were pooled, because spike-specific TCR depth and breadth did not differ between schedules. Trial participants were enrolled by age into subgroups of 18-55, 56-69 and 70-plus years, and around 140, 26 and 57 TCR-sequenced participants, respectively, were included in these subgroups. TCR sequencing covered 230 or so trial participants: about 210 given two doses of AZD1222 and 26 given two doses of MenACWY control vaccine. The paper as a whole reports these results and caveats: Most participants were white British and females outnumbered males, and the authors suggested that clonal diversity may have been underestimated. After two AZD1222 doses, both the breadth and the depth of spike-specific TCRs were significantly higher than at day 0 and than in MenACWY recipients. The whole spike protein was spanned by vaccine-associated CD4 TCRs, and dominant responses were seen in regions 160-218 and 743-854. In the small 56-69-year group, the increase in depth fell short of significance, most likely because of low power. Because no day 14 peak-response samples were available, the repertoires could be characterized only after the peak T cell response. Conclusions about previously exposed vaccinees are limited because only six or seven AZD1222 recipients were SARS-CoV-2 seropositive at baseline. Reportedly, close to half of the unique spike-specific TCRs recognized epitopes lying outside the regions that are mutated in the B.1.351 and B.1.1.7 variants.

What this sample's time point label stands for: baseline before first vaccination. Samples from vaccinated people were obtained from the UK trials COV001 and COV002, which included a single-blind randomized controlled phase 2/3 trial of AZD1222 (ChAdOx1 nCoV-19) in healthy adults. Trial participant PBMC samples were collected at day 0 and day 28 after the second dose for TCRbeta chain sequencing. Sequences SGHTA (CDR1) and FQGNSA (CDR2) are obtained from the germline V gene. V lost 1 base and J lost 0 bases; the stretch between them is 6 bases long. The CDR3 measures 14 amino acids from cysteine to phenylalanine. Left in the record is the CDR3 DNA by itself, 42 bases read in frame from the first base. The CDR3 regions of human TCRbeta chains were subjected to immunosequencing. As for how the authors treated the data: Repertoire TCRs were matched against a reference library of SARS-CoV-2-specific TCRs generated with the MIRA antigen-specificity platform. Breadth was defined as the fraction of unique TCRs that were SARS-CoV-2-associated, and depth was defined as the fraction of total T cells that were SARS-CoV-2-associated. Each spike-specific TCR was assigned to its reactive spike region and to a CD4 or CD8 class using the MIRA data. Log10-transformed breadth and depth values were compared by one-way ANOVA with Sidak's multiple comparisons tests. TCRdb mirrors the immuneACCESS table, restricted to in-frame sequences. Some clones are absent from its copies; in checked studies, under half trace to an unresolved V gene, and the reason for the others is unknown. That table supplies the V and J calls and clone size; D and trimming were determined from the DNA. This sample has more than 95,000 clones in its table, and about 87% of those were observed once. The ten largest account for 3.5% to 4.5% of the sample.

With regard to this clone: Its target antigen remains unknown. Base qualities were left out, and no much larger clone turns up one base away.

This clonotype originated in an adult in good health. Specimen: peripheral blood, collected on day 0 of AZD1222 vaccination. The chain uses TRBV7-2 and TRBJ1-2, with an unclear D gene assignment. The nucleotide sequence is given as TGTGCCAGCAGCTTAGACGGAGCTAACTATGGCTACACCTTC. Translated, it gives CASSLDGANYGYTF. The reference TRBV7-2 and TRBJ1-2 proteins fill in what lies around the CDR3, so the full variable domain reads GAGVSQSPSNKVTEKGKDVELRCDPISGHTALYWYRQSLGQGLEFLIYFQGNSAPDKSGLPSDRFSAERTGGSVSTLTIQRTQQEDSAVYLCASSLDGANYGYTFGSGTRLTVV.